Reported below is one T cell receptor beta chain. The antigen is not known. The PCR made use of 60 Vbeta and 13 Jbeta primers. Sequenced by immunoSEQ multiplex PCR; TCRdb stores in-frame clones only, minus some. This repertoire comprises some 110,000 clones; its ten largest clones make up approximately 2%. The sample comes from a study of cytomegalovirus exposure and HLA in healthy donors. Study-level information: Caucasian-associated ancestry cluster membership applied to approximately 81% of around 400 genotyped donors. Study-level points and caveats: An analysis that came later showed most CMV-associated TCR beta chains appearing HLA-restricted.

The CDR3 is 16 amino acids. The ends lost 4 bases at V and 0 bases at J; junction bases unmatched: 8. CDR1 and CDR2 (germline): MNHNS, SASEGT. The source is a man in his forties in good health and CMV-seronegative. The V call is TRBV6-1, the J call TRBJ2-7; 8 nucleotides agree with TRBD1. Specimen: PBMCs. This chain's CDR3 is CASSGIRDRSSYEQYF. The CDR3 coding sequence is TGTGCCAGCAGTGGGATCCGGGACAGGAGCTCCTACGAGCAGTACTTC.